This T cell receptor (beta chain) originates from a study of T cell clonality in common variable immunodeficiency. In the case of this clone: Its target is not known. Read coverage stops 3 residues before the CDR3 terminus; the germline J gene supplies the remainder.

The CDR3 loop spans 15 amino acids. Per the germline V gene, CDR1 is SGHDT and CDR2 is YYEEEE. The ends were cut back, 1 base at V and 5 bases at J, with 13 bases in the middle. Profiled with immunoSEQ multiplex PCR; TCRdb holds only in-frame clones, not every one. The sample counts about 30,000 clones, none seen once; the ten largest own 4.5% to 6%. No CVID subject was ill or on immunomodulatory drugs when sampled. Whole-study findings and limits: Fewer deletions and N-nucleotide insertions were reportedly seen in common variable immunodeficiency TCR beta sequences. Compared with healthy controls, CVID subjects showed increased TCRbeta clonality, mostly in about a third.

Sequencing was performed on peripheral blood mononuclear cells. V gene TRBV5-6 combines with J gene TRBJ2-1, with D possibly being TRBD2 (6 bases). The origin of this receptor is a human donor with common variable immunodeficiency. The CDR3 protein is CASSLIRDFNNEQFF. CDR3 DNA (partial): TGTGCCAGCAGCTTGATTCGGGACTTCAACAATGAG.